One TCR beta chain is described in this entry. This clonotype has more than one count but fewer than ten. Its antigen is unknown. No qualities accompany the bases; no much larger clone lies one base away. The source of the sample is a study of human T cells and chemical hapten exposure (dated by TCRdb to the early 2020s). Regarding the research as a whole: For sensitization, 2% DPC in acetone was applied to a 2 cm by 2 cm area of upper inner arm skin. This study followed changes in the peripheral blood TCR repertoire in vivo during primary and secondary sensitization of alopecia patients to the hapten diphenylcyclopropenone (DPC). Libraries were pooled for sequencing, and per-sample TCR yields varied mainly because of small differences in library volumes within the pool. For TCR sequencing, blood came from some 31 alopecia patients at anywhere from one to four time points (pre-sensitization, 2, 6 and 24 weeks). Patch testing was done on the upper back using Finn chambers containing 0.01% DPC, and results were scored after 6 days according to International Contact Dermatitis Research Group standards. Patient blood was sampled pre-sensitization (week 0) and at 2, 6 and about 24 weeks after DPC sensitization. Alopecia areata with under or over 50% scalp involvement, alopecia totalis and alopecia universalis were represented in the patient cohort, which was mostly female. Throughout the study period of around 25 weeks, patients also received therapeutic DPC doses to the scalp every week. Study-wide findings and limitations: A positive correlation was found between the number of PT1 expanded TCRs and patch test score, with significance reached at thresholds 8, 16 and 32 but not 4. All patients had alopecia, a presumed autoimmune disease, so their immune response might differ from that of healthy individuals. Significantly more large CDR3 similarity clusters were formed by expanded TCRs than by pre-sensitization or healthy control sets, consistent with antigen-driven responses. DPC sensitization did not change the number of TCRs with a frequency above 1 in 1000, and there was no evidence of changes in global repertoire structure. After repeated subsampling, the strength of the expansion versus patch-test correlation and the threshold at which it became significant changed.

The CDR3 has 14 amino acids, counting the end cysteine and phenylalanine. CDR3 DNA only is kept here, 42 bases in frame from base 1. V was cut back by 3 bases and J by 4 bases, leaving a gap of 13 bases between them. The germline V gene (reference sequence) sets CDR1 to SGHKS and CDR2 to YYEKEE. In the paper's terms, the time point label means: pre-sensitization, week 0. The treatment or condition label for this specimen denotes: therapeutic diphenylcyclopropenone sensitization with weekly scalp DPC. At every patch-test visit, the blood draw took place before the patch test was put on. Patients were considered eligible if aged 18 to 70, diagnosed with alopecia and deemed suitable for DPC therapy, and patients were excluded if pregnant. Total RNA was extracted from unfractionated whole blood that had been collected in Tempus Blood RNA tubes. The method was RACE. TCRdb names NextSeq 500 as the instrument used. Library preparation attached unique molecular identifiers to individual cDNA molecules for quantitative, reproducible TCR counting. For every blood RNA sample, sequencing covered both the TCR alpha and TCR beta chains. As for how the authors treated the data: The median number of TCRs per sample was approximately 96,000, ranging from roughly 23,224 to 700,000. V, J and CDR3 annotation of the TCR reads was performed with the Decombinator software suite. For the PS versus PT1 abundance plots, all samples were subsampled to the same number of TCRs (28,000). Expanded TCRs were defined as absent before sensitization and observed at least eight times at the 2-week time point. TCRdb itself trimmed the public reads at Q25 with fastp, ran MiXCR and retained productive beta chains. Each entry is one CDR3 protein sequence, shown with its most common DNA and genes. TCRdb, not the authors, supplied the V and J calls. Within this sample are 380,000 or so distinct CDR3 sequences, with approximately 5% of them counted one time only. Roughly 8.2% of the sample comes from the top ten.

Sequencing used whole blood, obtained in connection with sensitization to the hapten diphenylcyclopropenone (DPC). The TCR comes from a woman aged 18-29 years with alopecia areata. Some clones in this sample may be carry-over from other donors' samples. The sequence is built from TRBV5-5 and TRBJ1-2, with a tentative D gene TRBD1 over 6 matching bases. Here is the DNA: TGTGCCAGCAGCTCAGAACAGGGCAGCTATGGCTACACCTTC. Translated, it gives CASSSEQGSYGYTF.